These 21 T cell receptor beta chains share one sample of origin, sequenced in a study of shared clonotypes between healthy human individuals. Data came from immunoSEQ multiplex PCR; TCRdb stores just in-frame clones and leaves some out. The sample records some 900,000 clones, approximately 80% being singletons. Sample: memory CD4+ T cells sorted from blood. The subset was: CD45RA-negative fraction. The receptors here all came from a young man in good health.

The genes are TRBV27 and TRBJ2-1; 7 positions match TRBD2. V gave up 5 bases and J gave up 5 bases; unmatched junction bases: 12. Germline V gene data show CDR1 as MNHEY and CDR2 as SMNVEV (reference sequence). The CDR3 is made up of 16 amino acids. CDR3: CASSPLGAGDNNEQFF. DNA for the CDR3: TGTGCCAGCAGTCCCTTAGGGGCGGGGGATAACAATGAGCAGTTCTTC.

This chain joins TRBV5-1 and TRBJ2-1, with D uncertain. V gave up 3 bases and J gave up 0 bases, with 13 bases separating them. Germline V gene data show CDR1 as SGHRS and CDR2 as YFSETQ. CDR3 length equals 16 residues. Here the CDR3 reads CASSSSPTSSYNEQFF. The CDR3 nucleotides are TGCGCCAGCAGCTCTTCTCCAACAAGCTCCTACAATGAGCAGTTCTTC.

The chain carries TRBV6-5 and TRBJ2-6; D gene unclear. Trimming stripped 8 bases from V and 0 bases from J, with 5 bases between. Germline V lookup: CDR1 MNHEY, CDR2 SVGAGI. This CDR3 has 13 amino acids. CDR3 in amino acids: CASGSSGANVLTF. CDR3 sequence (DNA): TGTGCCAGCGGCAGCTCTGGGGCCAACGTCCTGACTTTC.

V is TRBV30 and J is TRBJ1-3; no clear D. CDR3 length: 13 residues. Germline CDR1 and CDR2: GTSNPN and SVGIG (reference sequence). V was shortened by 3 bases and J by 7 bases, with 13 bases between the two germline ends. DNA of the CDR3: TGTGCCTGGAGCTCGGAGACCTGGAACACCATATATTTT. The encoded protein is CAWSSETWNTIYF.

This clone was observed a few times. The V and J genes are TRBV11-3 and TRBJ1-6; D gene uncertain. V was trimmed by 5 bases and J by 0 bases, leaving 11 bases between them. From germline, CDR1 is SGHNT and CDR2 YENEEA. This CDR3 is built from 16 residues. CDR3 sequence reads: CASSAQNISYNSPLHF. In nucleotides, the CDR3 is TGTGCCAGCAGCGCGCAGAATATCTCCTATAATTCACCCCTCCACTTT.

This rearrangement joins TRBV5-1 to TRBJ2-1, with TRBD2 matching 9 bases. The CDR3 sequence is 16 residues long. The germline gives CDR1 SGHRS, CDR2 YFSETQ. The V segment lost 0 bases and the J segment 0 bases; nucleotides outside the gene matches: 1. CDR3 nucleotide sequence: TGCGCCAGCAGCTTGGATAGCGGGGGCTCCTACAATGAGCAGTTCTTC. Encoded protein: CASSLDSGGSYNEQFF.

The rearrangement joins TRBV7-9 to TRBJ1-5; 7 positions match TRBD1. Trimming took 1 base from V and 2 from J; bases not matched to a gene: 5. Germline V lookup: CDR1 SEHNR, CDR2 FQNEAQ (reference sequence). This CDR3 has 16 residues. The CDR3 bases are TGTGCCAGCAGCTTAGTAACCGGGACAGGCAATCAGCCCCAGCATTTT. Translated: CASSLVTGTGNQPQHF.

This clone appeared a single time. The chain employs TRBV11-2 and TRBJ1-2; 11 bases are shared with TRBD1. V shed 4 bases and J 5 bases; nucleotides not matched to a gene: 9. This CDR3 spans 16 amino acids. Per germline, CDR1 SGHAT and CDR2 FQNNGV. This CDR3 is CASSSIIRDRGYGYTF. The CDR3 bases are TGTGCCAGCAGCTCAATCATCCGGGACAGGGGGTATGGCTACACCTTC.

The rearrangement joins TRBV28 to TRBJ2-5; possibly TRBD1 or TRBD2 for D (5 bases each). The CDR3 length is 15 residues. Per the germline V gene, CDR1 is MDHEN and CDR2 is SYDVKM. V lost 7 bases and J lost 1, with 16 bases in between. The CDR3 coding sequence is TGTGCCAGCAAACCCTTCCGGGGCCCCCAAGAGACCCAGTACTTC. This codes for CASKPFRGPQETQYF.

V is TRBV4-1 and J is TRBJ1-5; possibly TRBD1 for D (6 bases). The ends were cut back, 0 bases at V and 6 bases at J, with 12 bases in the middle. This CDR3 has 15 amino acids. Germline V gene data show CDR1 as MGHRA and CDR2 as YSYEKL. The CDR3 protein is CASSQDAGVGQPQHF. CDR3 DNA: TGCGCCAGCAGCCAAGATGCAGGGGTGGGTCAGCCCCAGCATTTT.

This rearrangement joins TRBV30 to TRBJ2-5; D may be TRBD1 or TRBD2 (5 bases each). V was shortened by 0 bases and J by 4 bases, with 9 bases between the two germline ends. CDR3 length: 13 residues. The germline V gene has CDR1 GTSNPN and CDR2 SVGIG (reference sequence). In DNA form, the CDR3 reads TGTGCCTGGAGTGTGAGGGGTCCAGAGACCCAGTACTTC. Its translation: CAWSVRGPETQYF.

As for this clone: The same CDR3 is also encoded by other DNA sequences in this sample. CDR3 DNA: TGTGCCAGCAGCCCCGGACTTGCCCGGGATACGCAGTATTTT. This codes for CASSPGLARDTQYF. This rearrangement joins TRBV7-2 to TRBJ2-3; maybe TRBD2 (5 bases). Looked up from germline, CDR1 is SGHTA and CDR2 is FQGNSA. The V and J ends lost 5 bases and 6 bases respectively, with 15 bases between them. This CDR3 has 14 amino acids.

As regards this clone: The same CDR3 is also encoded by other DNA sequences in this sample. The rearrangement joins TRBV10-3 to TRBJ2-5, with 10 bases that match TRBD2. V was clipped by 8 bases and J by 5 bases; unmatched bases: 5. CDR3 length: 13 amino acids. Germline V gene lookup returns CDR1 ENHRY and CDR2 SYGVKD. Here the CDR3 reads CAIGAGGPETQYF. In nucleotides, the CDR3 is TGTGCCATCGGAGCGGGGGGGCCGGAGACCCAGTACTTC.

This clone was seen only a few times. V gene TRBV11-3 combines with J gene TRBJ2-1; 8 positions agree with TRBD2. Per germline, CDR1 SGHNT and CDR2 YENEEA. This CDR3 is built from 15 residues. V shed 5 bases and J 6 bases; nucleotides not matched to a gene: 9. The CDR3 sequence is CASSPRAGVGNEQFF. CDR3 bases: TGTGCCAGCAGCCCTCGAGCGGGAGTGGGCAATGAGCAGTTCTTC.

The chain links TRBV5-1 to TRBJ2-3, with 9 bases fitting TRBD1. Germline-derived CDR1 and CDR2 are SGHRS and YFSETQ. The V and J ends lost 0 bases and 4 bases, in that order; junction bases with no gene match: 3. This CDR3 contains 15 residues. The CDR3 here is CASSLVWTGADTQYF. CDR3 nucleotides: TGCGCCAGCAGCTTGGTTTGGACAGGGGCAGATACGCAGTATTTT. Combining the CDR3 with reference TRBV5-1 and TRBJ2-3 gives the whole variable domain KAGVTQTPRYLIKTRGQQVTLSCSPISGHRSVSWYQQTPGQGLQFLFEYFSETQRNKGNFPGRFSGRQFSNSRSEMNVSTLELGDSALYLCASSLVWTGADTQYFGPGTRLTVL.

The V call is TRBV30, the J call TRBJ2-7, with D uncertain. CDR3 size: 12 residues. CDR1 GTSNPN and CDR2 SVGIG come from the germline V gene (reference sequence). Trimming took 1 base from V and 1 from J, leaving 5 bases between them. CDR3 coding DNA: TGTGCCTGGAGTGCCCAGTCCTACGAGCAGTACTTC. Amino acid sequence: CAWSAQSYEQYF.

V gene TRBV6-6 combines with J gene TRBJ1-1; D call uncertain. This CDR3 contains 14 residues. CDR1 and CDR2 (germline): MNHNY, SVGAGI (reference sequence). Trimming shortened V by 2 bases and J by 3 bases, and 10 bases separated the two germline ends. The CDR3 bases are TGTGCCAGCAGTTACCTTTCAAGGGACACTGAAGCTTTCTTT. Translating gives CASSYLSRDTEAFF.

This sequence joins TRBV11-1 and TRBJ2-5; the D is unclear. Germline CDR1 SGHAT, CDR2 FQDESV (reference sequence). V dropped 2 bases and J dropped 2 bases, with 6 bases sitting between them. The CDR3 sequence is 13 residues long. CDR3 in amino acids: CASSLSEQETQYF. The CDR3 coding sequence is TGTGCCAGCAGCTTATCTGAACAAGAGACCCAGTACTTC.

The V and J genes are TRBV20-1 and TRBJ2-7; no firm D call. CDR1 and CDR2 (germline): DFQATT, SNEGSKA (reference sequence). The CDR3 sequence is 11 residues long. Trimming removed 6 bases at V and 3 bases at J, with 9 bases between. CDR3 nucleotides: TGCAGTGCCCAAGACATCTACGAGCAGTACTTC. Its protein product is CSAQDIYEQYF.

The rearrangement joins TRBV9 to TRBJ2-7, with a tentative D call TRBD1 (5 bases). This CDR3 comprises 15 residues. Deletions cut 4 bases from V and 0 bases from J, with 14 bases between. Germline CDR1 SGDLS, CDR2 YYNGEE. The CDR3 sequence is CASSYGQLASYEQYF. The CDR3, as DNA: TGTGCCAGCAGCTATGGACAACTCGCCTCCTACGAGCAGTACTTC.

The chain couples TRBV11-2 to TRBJ1-1, with D possibly matching TRBD1 (6 bases). V was clipped by 5 bases and J by 1 base, with 14 bases between them. CDR1 is SGHAT, CDR2 FQNNGV, per germline. The CDR3 is 15 amino acids. This CDR3 is CASSPLTGKNTEAFF. CDR3 nucleotides: TGTGCCAGCAGCCCCCTAACAGGGAAGAACACTGAAGCTTTCTTT.